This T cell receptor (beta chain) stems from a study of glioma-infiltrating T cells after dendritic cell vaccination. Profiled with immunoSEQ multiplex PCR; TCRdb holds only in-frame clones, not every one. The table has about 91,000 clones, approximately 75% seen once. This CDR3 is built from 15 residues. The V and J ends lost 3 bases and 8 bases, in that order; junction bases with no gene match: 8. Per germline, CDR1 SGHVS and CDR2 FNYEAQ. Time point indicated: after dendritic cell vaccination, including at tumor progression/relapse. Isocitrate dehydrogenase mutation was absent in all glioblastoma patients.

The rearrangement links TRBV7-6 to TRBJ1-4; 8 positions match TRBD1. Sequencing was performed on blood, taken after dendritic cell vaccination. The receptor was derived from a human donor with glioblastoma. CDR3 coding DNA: TGTGCCAGCAGCTTGGGAGGACAGGGAGGGGAAAAACTGTTTTTT. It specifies CASSLGGQGGEKLFF.